One T cell receptor beta chain is described in this entry. Its antigen remains unidentified. A junction boundary mismatches the germline segment, possibly from a read error. Healthy bone marrow donors made up the donors. Amplification used 60 Vbeta primers and 13 Jbeta primers. As handled by the study authors: In a later analysis, of 80 million or so unique beta chains, around 11 million appeared in at least two donors. TCRdb's table, derived via immunoSEQ multiplex PCR, lists solely in-frame clones and lacks some. Clone size and the V and J calls come from that table; the DNA yielded D and trimming. This table holds 80,000 to 100,000 clones, around 70% found once. This record comes from a study of cytomegalovirus exposure and HLA in healthy donors. Study-level findings and limits: In a later analysis, TCR association rates varied by HLA locus: DRB1 most, HLA-C fewest.

The TCR sequence derives from a man aged 50 or older in good health and CMV-seronegative. What was sequenced was PBMCs.

The CDR3 DNA is TGTTCCAGCAGCTCTCCCCAGGGGAAAGCTTTCTTT. Amino acids: CSSSSPQGKAFF. This chain joins TRBV7-9 and TRBJ1-1, with a weak D call TRBD1 (6 bases). The CDR3 is made up of 12 amino acids. Germline assignment: CDR1 SEHNR and CDR2 FQNEAQ (reference sequence).